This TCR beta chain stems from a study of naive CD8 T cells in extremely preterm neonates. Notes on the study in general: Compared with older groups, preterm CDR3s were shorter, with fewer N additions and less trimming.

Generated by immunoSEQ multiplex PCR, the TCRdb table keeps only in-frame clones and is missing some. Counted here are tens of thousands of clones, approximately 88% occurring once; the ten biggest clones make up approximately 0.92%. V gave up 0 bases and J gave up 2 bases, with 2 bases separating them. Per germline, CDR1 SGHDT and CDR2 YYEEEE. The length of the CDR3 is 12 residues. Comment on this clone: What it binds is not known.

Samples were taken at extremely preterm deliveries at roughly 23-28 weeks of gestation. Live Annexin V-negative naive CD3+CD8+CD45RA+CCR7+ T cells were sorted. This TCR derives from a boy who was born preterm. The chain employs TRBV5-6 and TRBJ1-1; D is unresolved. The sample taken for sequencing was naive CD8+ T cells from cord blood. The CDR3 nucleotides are TGTGCCAGCAGCTTGGACAACACTGAAGCTTTCTTT. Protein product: CASSLDNTEAFF.